This T cell receptor beta chain comes out of a study of blood T cell repertoires in COVID-19. Study overall: Specimens from acute and convalescent COVID-19 originated in the United States, Italy and Spain.

Original data processing: Nucleated cell number was recorded as an estimate derived from reference gene primer amplification. Some clones are missing from TCRdb's copy, which holds only in-frame ones; the method was immunoSEQ multiplex PCR. V and J calls and clone size are those listed in that table; D and trimming were worked out from the DNA. The sample carries approximately 67,000 clones, roughly nine tenths recorded once. This CDR3 is 15 amino acids long. V shed 7 bases and J shed 3 bases, with 16 bases lying between them. Germline CDR1 is LNHDA and CDR2 is SQIVND (reference sequence). Sequenced material: peripheral blood. This clonotype originated in a woman older than 75 with acute or convalescent COVID-19. The chain has TRBV19 and TRBJ2-1; D might be TRBD2 (5 bases). DNA of the CDR3: TGTGCCAGTAACGGTCTATCGGCGGGCTACAATGAGCAGTTCTTC. It codes for CASNGLSAGYNEQFF.